This T cell receptor (beta chain) was observed in a study of cytomegalovirus exposure and HLA in healthy donors. In the PCR, 60 Vbeta and 13 Jbeta primers were used. TCRdb's copy holds only in-frame clones and misses some; the assay was immunoSEQ multiplex PCR. Among approximately 88,000 clones listed, roughly 80% were seen once. This CDR3 region has 13 residues. Germline CDR1 GTSNPN, CDR2 SVGIG (reference sequence). V dropped 1 base and J dropped 8 bases, with 13 bases sitting between them. Study results and caveats: The authors considered a cluster of highly shared sequence variants likely to be a sequencing artifact. Later findings reportedly placed an Asian-associated ancestry cluster below the roughly 660-donor mean for N-insertions.

Worth noting for this clone: Its target is not known.

Healthy bone marrow donors made up the donor group. This TCR was sampled from a man aged 50-60 years in good health and CMV-seropositive. The sample consisted of PBMCs. The chain joins TRBV30 to TRBJ2-3; D gene unclear. The DNA of the CDR3 is TGTGCCTGGAGTGACCGGCTGGGCGCTACGCAGTATTTT. It codes for CAWSDRLGATQYF.